The 17 T cell receptor beta chains in this list originate from one sample, sequenced in a study of T-cell memory formation after mild COVID-19. TCRdb re-analysed the 5' RACE reads in MiXCR, keeping a single row per CDR3 protein. The sample includes more than 400,000 distinct CDR3 sequences, about 20% of them seen just once. The sequenced material came from PBMCs or a T cell subset sorted from them (not recorded which). These receptor sequences come from an adult woman who had mild COVID-19 (a few samples of this study predate the infection). Cell type and time point are not known.

CDR3 protein: CASSLHRLLSYEQYF. CDR3 in DNA: TGTGCCAGCAGCTTACACAGGCTTCTCTCCTACGAGCAGTACTTC. The rearrangement joins TRBV13 to TRBJ2-7; weak D call: TRBD1 (5 bases). Trimming cost V 2 bases and J 0 bases, with 11 bases left between them. The CDR3 is made up of 15 amino acids. CDR1 and CDR2 (germline): PRHDT, FYEKMQ (reference sequence). The full variable domain, rest sourced from reference TRBV13 and TRBJ2-7, is AAGVIQSPRHLIKEKRETATLKCYPIPRHDTVYWYQQGPGQDPQFLISFYEKMQSDKGSIPDRFSAQQFSDYHSELNMSSLELGDSALYFCASSLHRLLSYEQYFGPGTRLTVT.

This clonotype was counted many times. The chain is built from TRBV12-3 or TRBV12-4 and TRBJ2-7; 11 nucleotides match TRBD2. The CDR3 is made up of 15 amino acids. Trimming cost V 5 bases and J 3 bases; bases outside gene matches: 6. The CDR3 coding sequence is TGTGCCAGCAGTCCTCAACTAGCGGGAGACTACGAGCAGTACTTC. As protein: CASSPQLAGDYEQYF.

This rearrangement joins TRBV6-4 to TRBJ2-7; 13 positions agree with TRBD2. CDR3 length: 15 residues. With V trimmed by 8 bases and J by 5 bases, 9 bases remained unmatched. Germline CDR1 and CDR2: MRHNA and SNTAGT. CDR3 DNA sequence: TGTGCCAGCGCCGCGACTAGCGGGAGGCCCCACGAGCAGTACTTC. Protein: CASAATSGRPHEQYF.

This clonotype was found a few times. The chain recombines TRBV12-3 or TRBV12-4 with TRBJ1-2, with TRBD1 as a possible D gene (5 bases). The CDR3 length is 12 residues. Deletions cut 7 bases from V and 5 bases from J, with 11 bases between. CDR3 DNA sequence: TGTGCCAGCACCCCAGGGTCTTATGGCTACACCTTC. Translated, it gives CASTPGSYGYTF.

CDR3 region: CASSVTGLGETQYF. The CDR3 DNA reads as TGTGCCAGCAGCGTAACAGGCCTGGGGGAGACCCAGTACTTC. This chain uses TRBV7-2 with TRBJ2-5; possibly TRBD1 for D (5 bases). Germline V gene data show CDR1 as SGHTA and CDR2 as FQGNSA. V lost 5 bases to trimming and J lost 5 bases, with 15 bases between them. The CDR3 runs to 14 residues.

This clonotype was seen only a few times. J is TRBJ1-2 and V is TRBV24-1, with D unresolved. Germline CDR1 KGHDR, CDR2 SFDVKD. V lost 4 bases, J lost 8 bases, and 16 bases lay in between. The CDR3 contains 14 residues. DNA for the CDR3: TGTGCCACCAGTGAGAACGTCGGGTCTCGCGGCTACACCTTC. The encoded protein is CATSENVGSRGYTF.

V is TRBV5-1 and J is TRBJ1-4, with TRBD1 as a possible D gene (5 bases). V lost 3 bases and J 7 bases, leaving 13 bases between the germline ends. Germline V gene lookup returns CDR1 SGHRS and CDR2 YFSETQ. The CDR3 contains 14 residues. The DNA of the CDR3 is TGCGCCAGCAGCTCGGGGGTTCAAGGTGAAAAACTGTTTTTT. Translating gives CASSSGVQGEKLFF. Full variable domain (outside the CDR3, taken from reference TRBV5-1 and TRBJ1-4): KAGVTQTPRYLIKTRGQQVTLSCSPISGHRSVSWYQQTPGQGLQFLFEYFSETQRNKGNFPGRFSGRQFSNSRSEMNVSTLELGDSALYLCASSSGVQGEKLFFGSGTQLSVL.

This clonotype was observed at least ten times. The chain joins TRBV5-1 to TRBJ2-7; D gene ambiguous. The CDR3 has 13 amino acids. Germline V lookup: CDR1 SGHRS, CDR2 YFSETQ. V lost 0 bases to trimming and J lost 3 bases, with 7 bases between them. Written as DNA, the CDR3 is TGCGCCAGCAGCTTGGAGGTGGACTACGAGCAGTACTTC. This codes for CASSLEVDYEQYF. Full variable domain (missing parts from reference TRBV5-1 and TRBJ2-7): KAGVTQTPRYLIKTRGQQVTLSCSPISGHRSVSWYQQTPGQGLQFLFEYFSETQRNKGNFPGRFSGRQFSNSRSEMNVSTLELGDSALYLCASSLEVDYEQYFGPGTRLTVT.

The chain combines TRBV7-9 with TRBJ1-1; D is uncertain. In germline, CDR1 is SEHNR, CDR2 FQNEAQ (reference sequence). Deletions cut 4 bases from V and 10 bases from J, with 13 bases between. The CDR3 has 12 amino acids. CDR3 sequence (DNA): TGTGCCAGCAGCTCTCTAGGAGTGGGAGCTTTCTTT. It encodes CASSSLGVGAFF.

As DNA, the CDR3 is TGTGCCAGCAGCCGCGGACCCTACAACCTCTATGGCTACACCTTC. Its protein product is CASSRGPYNLYGYTF. The genes are TRBV6-4 and TRBJ1-2; D is ambiguous. Germline CDR1 is MRHNA and CDR2 is SNTAGT. V lost 6 bases to trimming and J lost 4 bases, with 18 bases between them. The CDR3 covers 15 residues.

This clonotype was counted only a few times. The V gene is TRBV12-3 or TRBV12-4, the J gene TRBJ2-1, with 7 bases that match TRBD2. The CDR3 covers 13 residues. J was trimmed by 11 bases and V by 5 bases; bases with no gene match: 9. CDR3: CASSGGEPGQQFF. DNA of the CDR3: TGTGCCAGCAGTGGGGGGGAACCGGGACAGCAGTTCTTC.

The sample holds a few counts of this clonotype. This chain connects TRBV14 to TRBJ2-3; D is uncertain. The germline V gene encodes CDR1 SGHDN and CDR2 FVKESK. V was shortened by 2 bases and J by 4 bases, with 10 bases between the two germline ends. The CDR3 is made up of 14 amino acids. The CDR3 coding sequence is TGTGCCAGCAGCCAATTTGCCACCCCAGATACGCAGTATTTT. Translating gives CASSQFATPDTQYF.

The chain links TRBV4-1 to TRBJ2-1; D perhaps matches TRBD2 (6 bases). Per the germline V gene, CDR1 is MGHRA and CDR2 is YSYEKL. Trimming took 1 base from V and 9 from J, leaving 13 bases between them. CDR3 length: 14 amino acids. CDR3 coding DNA: TGCGCCAGCAGCCAAGGATCCCTGGGGGGTGAGCAGTTCTTC. Protein: CASSQGSLGGEQFF.

This chain links TRBV2 with TRBJ2-3, with a weak D call TRBD1 (5 bases). CDR1 and CDR2 (germline): SNHLY, FYNNEI. There are 14 residues in the CDR3. V was trimmed by 6 bases and J by 2 bases, leaving 12 bases between them. CDR3 bases: TGTGCCAGCAGGGGCAGGGATTTCACAGATACGCAGTATTTT. Its protein product is CASRGRDFTDTQYF.

This clonotype has only a few counts. This sequence joins TRBV4-1 and TRBJ2-3, with D possibly being TRBD2 (5 bases). CDR1 is MGHRA, CDR2 YSYEKL, per germline. Trimming cost V 1 base and J 1 base, with 6 bases left between them. This CDR3 spans 14 amino acids. As DNA, the CDR3 is TGCGCCAGCAGCCAAGTCGGGGGCACAGATACGCAGTATTTT. Protein: CASSQVGGTDTQYF.

The V gene is TRBV5-5, the J gene TRBJ1-6, with D unclear. CDR1 and CDR2 from the germline V gene are SGHKS and YYEKEE (reference sequence). The CDR3 extends over 13 amino acids. Trimming took 0 bases from V and 11 from J, leaving 9 bases between them. CDR3 DNA: TGTGCCAGCAGCTTGGACCCGCAGGCACCCCTCCACTTT. Translating gives CASSLDPQAPLHF.

This clonotype was picked up a small number of times. The chain links TRBV2 to TRBJ2-7; 7 bases are shared with TRBD1. The CDR3 totals 13 residues. J lost 0 bases, V lost 9 bases, and 5 bases had no gene match. In germline, CDR1 is SNHLY, CDR2 FYNNEI. The CDR3 DNA sequence: TGTGCCAGAGGAAGGACAGGCTCCTACGAGCAGTACTTC. Translated, it gives CARGRTGSYEQYF.